This TCR beta chain stems from a study of beta chain features in type 1 diabetes (dated by TCRdb to about 2018). About the investigation overall: Mean age, gender distribution, total cell number and subset yield were not different between patients and healthy donors. Across all samples, fewer than 130 million sorted cells were examined, and cell number per subset correlated strongly with RNA yield. The study compared the TCRB repertoires of sorted circulating CD4+ T cell subsets in recently diagnosed type 1 diabetes patients with those in matched healthy donors. Regulatory and stem cell-like memory subsets were isolated from only 8 patients and roughly 8 healthy donors, whereas naive and central memory subsets came from all 30 or so donors. General study outcomes and caveats: Patients with type 1 diabetes made fewer insertions and deleted more nucleotides at VDJ recombination sites, implying thymic rearrangement abnormalities. Only small numbers of individuals were included in the HLA sub-analyses, which left unresolved whether HLA type had any influence on TCRB rearrangement. Type 1 diabetes patients showed a moderate but significant shortening of TCRB CDR3 length in all four CD4+ subsets. Because cDNA was sequenced instead of genomic DNA, highly expressing activated cells could be over-represented, though the groups showed no difference in activation or CD3 levels. Naive, central memory and regulatory TCRB repertoires appeared more similar among patients than among healthy donors. PCR might favor shorter templates, but patient and control samples were amplified and corrected together, so any skew would affect both groups equally.

A word on this clone: Its antigen has not been determined. No much larger clone exists at a distance of one base, and base qualities are not known.

Each donor gave one peripheral blood draw, about 110 mL on average, collected into heparinised tubes. Naive, central memory, regulatory and stem cell-like memory CD4+ T cells were sorted on a BD FACSAria II using a panel including CD45RO, CCR7, CD25, CD127, CD95 and CD27. A purity above 95% was achieved for all sorted populations. PBMCs were isolated immediately by Lymphoprep density gradient centrifugation and stained directly without culture. To minimize batch effects, samples were stained and sorted in pairs, one healthy donor with one patient per experiment. The entire amount of isolated RNA was reverse transcribed using the High Capacity cDNA Reverse Transcription Kit, so the sequenced TCRB transcripts were expressed ones. Deep immunoSEQ sequencing was performed on naive, central memory and regulatory T cell samples, with an average of roughly 4 million total reads per sample. Sorted cells were lysed in RLT buffer, and RNA was extracted using DNase-treated RNeasy Micro or Mini kits according to cell number. Each cell subset was processed separately to prevent cross-contamination, with patient and healthy donor samples processed together. The immunoSEQ multiplex PCR was used to amplify TCRB sequences from cDNA, generating 87-bp fragments that spanned the CDR3 region. Sequencing of the amplicons was done on the Illumina HiSeq platform. In the authors' own workflow: Synthetic template baselines were used to correct PCR bias computationally, reads within Hamming distance 2 were collapsed, and singletons that could not be merged were discarded. Reads were aligned to IMGT to assign V, D and J genes, CDR3 length, and insertions or deletions at six rearrangement sites. Within each subset, clonotype counts were normalized to sorted cell number, and only after that were true diversity and Gini coefficients computed with the tcR R package. The overlap coefficient, calculated on TCRB nucleotide sequences, was used to quantify repertoire sharing. As a proxy for the pre-selection repertoire, out-of-frame TCRB sequences from naive cells were analyzed. TCRdb's version of the immuneACCESS table is confined to in-frame rearrangements and falls short of the full clone set. An unresolved V gene accounts for under half of the shortfall where checked; the remainder is of unknown origin. D and trimming were read from the DNA, whereas the V and J calls and clone size are those reported in that table. The table for this sample lists about 620,000 clones; less than 20% of them were counted only once. About 0.087% of the sample is in the top ten clones.

Sequences MNHNY (CDR1) and SVGAGI (CDR2) are obtained from the germline V gene (reference sequence). The V end gives up 0 bases and the J end 6 bases, leaving 4 bases in the junction not matched to a gene. The CDR3 sequence holds 14 residues, the cysteine and phenylalanine included. Only the CDR3 DNA is retained, 42 bases long and in frame from the first base. This TCR was sampled from a young man in good health. The chain is assembled from TRBV6-6 and TRBJ2-7, and TRBD1 matches 8 of the central bases. The material sequenced was naive CD4+ T cells from blood. Interpreted using the paper, the cell subset or site label stands for: true naive CD4+ T cells. Here the CDR3 is given as CASSYSKDRAEQYF. The DNA sequence is given as TGTGCCAGCAGTTACTCTAAGGACAGGGCCGAGCAGTACTTC.